Described below is a single T cell receptor beta chain sequence and its context. No antigen is known for it. No much larger clone is present one base from it, and per-base qualities are unavailable. The data derive from a study of vaccination and CD4 T cells after COVID-19 (dated by TCRdb to 2022 to 2024). Broadly, across the study: The convalescent cohort comprised six males and four females, including two Hispanic individuals, seven Caucasians, two Asians and one multiracial person. As controls, cultures received a CEFX viral epitope pool (the positive control), an HIV-1 Nef peptide pool (the negative control), or no peptide at all. Post-vaccine blood samples were collected a median of about 11 weeks after the second vaccine dose, ranging from roughly 13 to 241 days. Post-COVID blood samples from convalescent patients were collected a median of roughly 100 days after diagnosis, with a range of 35 to 161 days. Participants received two doses of either the Pfizer-BioNTech BNT162b2 vaccine (n=8) or the Moderna mRNA-1273 vaccine (n=2). An earlier paper using these donors assessed, at the TCR clonotype level, memory CD4+ T cell crossreactivity between SARS-CoV-2 and common cold coronavirus spike proteins. The cultures were stimulated with overlapping spike peptide pools from SARS-CoV-2 and from the common cold coronaviruses HCoV-NL63, HCoV-OC43 and HCoV-229E. In under twelve COVID-19 convalescent patients and a few infection-naive healthy vaccine recipients, researchers compared the spike-specific CD4+ TCR repertoire from before mRNA vaccination with the repertoire from after.

The treatment or condition label for this specimen denotes: approximately nine-day PBMC culture with coronavirus spike peptide pools or control peptides (ViraFEST assay). CD4+ T cells from unexposed donors were collected before the COVID-19 pandemic (2011-2018). To expand antigen-specific T cells with peptide pools and then pick out the expanded clonotypes through TCR sequencing, the study relied on the ViraFEST assay. PBMCs were cultured at around 2 million per well in IMDM supplemented with roughly 5.2% human AB serum and 8.5 to 10 IU/ml IL-2, with around 10 ug/ml peptide pools added. Half of the culture medium was replaced with fresh IL-2-containing medium on days 3 and 7. Once the cells had been in culture for about 10 days, the EasySep CD4+ T cell isolation kit was used to isolate CD4+ T cells by negative selection. As cell number allowed, CD4+ T cells from unexposed donors were tested for reactivity to SARS-CoV-2 S and N and to four common cold coronavirus spike pools. Ficoll-Paque Plus gradient centrifugation was used to isolate PBMCs from whole blood, and the isolated PBMCs were then either used fresh or cryopreserved at -140C. Culture conditions were generally each tested in triplicate wells. The leukapheresis product for the unexposed donors was obtained through commercial purchase.

What the study reported, not specific to this receptor: Among the post-vaccine SARS-CoV-2-reactive clones in convalescent patients, a median about 87% showed up only after vaccination, which suggests vaccine-specific priming. The number of convalescent patients in the study was relatively small, and the study did not examine early timepoints following natural infection. The median count of SARS-CoV-2-reactive clonotypes went up from 20 to 25 after infection to 35 to 40 after vaccination, although the change was not significant. Of the vaccine-specific clones in convalescent patients, 304 of 307, or nearly all, reacted only to SARS-CoV-2 spike and did not cross-react with common cold coronaviruses.

Libraries came from PCR. DNA from cultured CD4+ T cells was subjected to TCR sequencing with the Oncomine TCR Beta short-read assay at the Johns Hopkins FTIC core. The QIAamp micro DNA kit was used to extract genomic DNA from the cultured CD4+ T cells. The Oncomine TCR Beta libraries from cultured CD4+ T cells were pooled using unique dual indexes and then sequenced on an Illumina iSeq 100. Concerning the study's data processing: Non-productive sequences were removed, and CDR3s that did not start with C, did not end with F or W, or were shorter than 7 amino acids were discarded. The MANAFEST web application was used to identify antigen-specific clonotypes by comparing peptide-stimulated wells against reference wells and other culture wells. To be called positive, a clone needed an FDR below 0.05, an odds ratio above 5, and a productive frequency above 0.1% in at least two of three replicate wells. Cross-reactive clonotypes were defined as significantly expanded in both SARS-CoV-2 spike wells and at least one common cold coronavirus spike condition. Similarity between CDR3 sequences was evaluated in R version 3.6.1 using Levenshtein distances (stringdist) and unrooted phylogenetic trees (ape). TCRdb reanalyzed the raw reads on its own, using fastp at Q25 for trimming and MiXCR for clone calling, and kept in-frame beta chains. Rows are combined by CDR3 protein, so each entry shows the most common genes and DNA. TCRdb's processing, not the authors', yielded these V and J calls. This sample is represented by about 6,600 distinct CDR3 sequences; 30% to 45% of them were singletons. The leading ten clones occupy roughly 40% of the sample.

The CDR3 spans 13 residues, from the cysteine through the phenylalanine. The DNA shown is the 39-base CDR3, in frame from base 1. CDR1 is given as MNHEY and CDR2 as SMNVEV, both from the germline V gene (reference sequence). V gives up 5 bases and J gives up 6 bases, and the segment between their germline ends measures 13 bases. The sequenced material came from CD4+ T cells from blood, cultured in vitro. The TCR comes from a human donor in good health. The chain employs TRBV27 and TRBJ1-1, with a weak D call of TRBD1 (5 bases match). This receptor has the CDR3 CASSPRTLAEAFF. The base sequence is TGTGCCAGCAGTCCTCGGACACTCGCTGAAGCTTTCTTT.